These 26 T cell receptor beta chains were sequenced from one sample in a study of Graves' ophthalmopathy and Graves' hyperthyroidism. For repertoire sequencing, the TCR beta CDR3 regions were amplified from RNA transcripts. RT-PCR was first run with HTBI primers, then multiplex PCR in a second round. TCRdb re-called the multiplex PCR reads through MiXCR, storing one row per CDR3 protein. The data contain around 400,000 distinct CDR3 sequences, around 18% of them singletons. The sample consisted of peripheral blood. Source of these receptors: a woman aged 18-35 years with Graves' ophthalmopathy.

This clonotype was recorded many times. The chain links TRBV27 to TRBJ2-7; D is unresolved. Germline CDR1 MNHEY, CDR2 SMNVEV (reference sequence). The CDR3 extends over 13 amino acids. V was clipped by 6 bases and J by 4 bases, with 13 bases between them. CDR3 sequence: CASSLVESYEQYF. The CDR3 DNA is TGTGCCAGCAGCTTGGTTGAGAGTTACGAGCAGTACTTC.

This clonotype has a count of ten or more. V and J are TRBV28 and TRBJ2-4; TRBD2 matches 14 bases. V gave up 7 bases and J gave up 8 bases; unmatched junction bases: 13. The CDR3 spans 17 residues. Germline CDR1 reads MDHEN; CDR2 reads SYDVKM. DNA for the CDR3: TGTGCCAGCAAGACCGGGACTAGCGGGAGAATGAGGTACATTCAGTACTTC. Protein: CASKTGTSGRMRYIQYF.

This clonotype has a count of ten or more. The chain joins TRBV7-2 to TRBJ1-1, with 7 bases lining up with TRBD1. Germline loops: CDR1 SGHTA, CDR2 FQGNSA. Trimming removed 5 bases from V and 1 base from J; junction bases left unmatched: 4. This CDR3 has 14 residues. CDR3: CASSKTGENTEAFF. The CDR3 bases are TGTGCCAGCAGCAAAACAGGGGAGAACACTGAAGCTTTCTTT.

This clonotype was observed at least ten times. This sequence joins TRBV12-3 or TRBV12-4 and TRBJ2-7, with D perhaps assigned TRBD1 or TRBD2 (5 bases each). The CDR3 is made up of 14 amino acids. V was clipped by 6 bases and J by 4 bases, with 16 bases between them. The CDR3, as DNA: TGTGCCAGCAGCCCCCCAAAAGGGGAGTACGAGCAGTACTTC. This encodes CASSPPKGEYEQYF.

Many counts were recorded for this clonotype. Here the CDR3 reads CASSTTGINQPQHF. In DNA form, the CDR3 reads TGTGCCAGTAGTACCACGGGGATCAATCAGCCCCAGCATTTT. The V call is TRBV19, the J call TRBJ1-5; D unresolved. Trimming took off 4 bases at V and 3 bases at J, with 10 bases between the two ends. The germline CDR1 and CDR2 sequences are LNHDA and SQIVND (reference sequence). This CDR3 is built from 14 residues.

This clonotype was detected many times. V gene TRBV28 combines with J gene TRBJ2-7, with a possible D match to TRBD2 (5 bases). In germline, CDR1 is MDHEN, CDR2 SYDVKM. CDR3 length equals 12 residues. V lost 7 bases and J lost 1, with 8 bases in between. In DNA form, the CDR3 reads TGTGCCAGCACAGAGGGTTCCTACGAGCAGTACTTC. This codes for CASTEGSYEQYF. Based on the CDR3 plus reference TRBV28 and TRBJ2-7, the full variable domain is DVKVTQSSRYLVKRTGEKVFLECVQDMDHENMFWYRQDPGLGLRLIYFSYDVKMKEKGDIPEGYSVSREKKERFSLILESASTNQTSMYLCASTEGSYEQYFGPGTRLTVT.

This chain connects TRBV6-1 to TRBJ1-2; 8 nucleotides line up with TRBD1. The length of the CDR3 is 15 residues. V shed 0 bases, J shed 6 bases, and the junction held 6 bases outside the gene matches. Germline CDR1 is MNHNS and CDR2 is SASEGT. This CDR3 reads CASSEARTGTDGYTF. CDR3 bases: TGTGCCAGCAGTGAAGCCCGGACAGGGACGGATGGCTACACCTTC.

This clonotype was observed at least ten times. The chain has TRBV5-1 and TRBJ2-7; TRBD1 agrees at 10 bases. The CDR3 has 13 residues. V gave up 7 bases and J gave up 6 bases; unmatched junction bases: 7. From germline, CDR1 is SGHRS and CDR2 YFSETQ. For the CDR3, the DNA is TGCGCCAGCCGCCGGGACAGGGGAGCCGAGCAGTACTTC. Its translation: CASRRDRGAEQYF.

This clonotype was counted ten times or more. The gene calls are TRBV10-3 and TRBJ2-7; 11 bases are shared with TRBD1. From germline, CDR1 is ENHRY and CDR2 SYGVKD. V was pared by 4 bases and J by 3 bases, with 8 bases of the junction left unmatched. This CDR3 comprises 16 residues. Here the CDR3 DNA reads TGTGCCATCAGTGCGGGTGGGGGACAGGGGGGCTACGAGCAGTACTTC. Protein: CAISAGGGQGGYEQYF.

This clonotype has ten or more counts. The chain recombines TRBV6-5 with TRBJ2-5, with 7 positions matching TRBD1. J was trimmed by 5 bases and V by 2 bases; bases with no gene match: 8. The CDR3 length is 15 residues. Germline CDR1 MNHEY, CDR2 SVGAGI. CDR3 coding DNA: TGTGCCAGCAGTTACCTTGACAGGGCGGCGGAGACCCAGTACTTC. Amino acid sequence: CASSYLDRAAETQYF.

In this sample, this clonotype turned up many times. This chain joins TRBV28 and TRBJ1-5; TRBD1 agrees at 7 bases. Germline trimming cut 5 bases from V and 1 base from J; bases unmatched to any gene: 14. CDR1 is MDHEN, CDR2 SYDVKM, per germline. CDR3 length equals 18 residues. The CDR3 nucleotides are TGTGCCAGCAGTCCAACCAGGGGGGGGATAGGGAGCAATCAGCCCCAGCATTTT. This sequence encodes CASSPTRGGIGSNQPQHF.

This clonotype was counted at least ten times. The chain is built from TRBV7-6 and TRBJ2-2; 7 bases are a match to TRBD1. The V gene's germline CDR1 is SGHVS and CDR2 FNYEAQ. The V gene end was trimmed by 4 bases and the J gene end by 7 bases; junction bases not matched to a gene: 9. The CDR3 contains 15 residues. The CDR3 protein is CASSSRTGSGGELFF. As DNA, the CDR3 is TGTGCCAGCAGCTCACGGACAGGCTCAGGCGGGGAGCTGTTTTTT.

This clonotype was seen repeatedly, ten times or more. A junction boundary mismatches the germline segment, possibly from a read error. The rearrangement uses TRBV11-2 and TRBJ2-5, with 11 nucleotides matching TRBD1. Germline V gene data show CDR1 as SGHAT and CDR2 as FQNNGV. The CDR3 has 12 amino acids. CDR3 region: CASSARGTGGNF. The CDR3, as DNA: TGTGCCAGCAGCGCCCGAGGGACAGGGGGGAACTTC. Supplemented by reference TRBV11-2 and TRBJ2-5, the full variable domain reads EAGVAQSPRYKIIEKRQSVAFWCNPISGHATLYWYQQILGQGPKLLIQFQNNGVVDDSQLPKDRFSAERLKGVDSTLKIQPAKLEDSAVYLCASSARGTGGNFGPGTRLLVL.

Many counts were recorded for this clonotype. The chain employs TRBV12-3 or TRBV12-4 and TRBJ1-5; D not certain. The CDR3 length is 15 residues. V was trimmed by 6 bases and J by 4 bases, leaving 16 bases between them. The CDR3 loop reads CASSPRFGVNQPQHF. The DNA of the CDR3 is TGTGCCAGCAGCCCAAGGTTCGGGGTAAATCAGCCCCAGCATTTT.

This clonotype showed up many times. This chain joins TRBV7-2 and TRBJ2-5, with D unresolved. Germline-derived CDR1 and CDR2 are SGHTA and FQGNSA. The CDR3 spans 15 residues. V gave up 2 bases and J gave up 1 base, with 11 bases separating them. The CDR3 DNA sequence: TGTGCCAGCAGCTTATACGGCAGGATCCAAGAGACCCAGTACTTC. Its translation is CASSLYGRIQETQYF.

This clonotype appeared many times. The rearrangement links TRBV6-4 to TRBJ2-2; 8 nucleotides match TRBD2. V shed 8 bases, J shed 0 bases, and the junction held 14 bases outside the gene matches. The CDR3 is 18 amino acids. Germline values: CDR1 MRHNA, CDR2 SNTAGT. The CDR3 coding sequence is TGTGCCAGCCCATGGGGGGTAGCGGGGAGTTCGAACACCGGGGAGCTGTTTTTT. Translation gives CASPWGVAGSSNTGELFF.

This clonotype appeared many times. V and J are TRBV20-1 and TRBJ1-6; D gene uncertain. Trimming left V 4 bases short and J 5 bases short, with 12 bases between. This CDR3 comprises 14 residues. Germline V lookup: CDR1 DFQATT, CDR2 SNEGSKA (reference sequence). In DNA form, the CDR3 reads TGCAGTGCTACTCGGACGGGGAATAATTCACCCCTCCACTTT. This translates into CSATRTGNNSPLHF.

The table lists this clonotype with many counts. This chain joins TRBV29-1 and TRBJ2-2, with D unresolved. The CDR3 extends over 12 amino acids. CDR1 and CDR2 (germline): SQVTM, ANQGSEA. V gave up 7 bases and J gave up 4 bases, with 10 bases separating them. DNA for the CDR3: TGCAGCGCCCTTTTGAGCACCGGGGAGCTGTTTTTT. Translated: CSALLSTGELFF.

There are many counts of this clonotype. The rearrangement uses TRBV6-2 or TRBV6-3 and TRBJ2-7; 8 positions match TRBD1. Germline CDR1 MNHEY, CDR2 SVGEGT. The ends lost 5 bases at V and 3 bases at J; junction bases unmatched: 9. The CDR3 is 15 amino acids. CDR3 loop: CASSTYRGRLYEQYF. Here the CDR3 DNA reads TGTGCCAGCAGTACCTACAGGGGGAGACTCTACGAGCAGTACTTC.

The table lists this clonotype with many counts. The CDR3 end shows no conserved phenylalanine or tryptophan, and so a read error is likely. J is TRBJ1-1 and V is TRBV6-2 or TRBV6-3, with 7 bases identical to TRBD1. The junction had 12 bases not matched to a gene; V was cut back by 7 bases and J by 4 bases. Germline values: CDR1 MNHEY, CDR2 SVGEGT. The CDR3 has 15 amino acids. The CDR3 reads CASTRTGGTGTEAFL. For the CDR3, the DNA is TGTGCCAGCACCCGGACAGGCGGTACGGGCACTGAAGCTTTCCTT.

At least ten counts were recorded for this clonotype. This chain uses TRBV7-3 with TRBJ2-7; possibly TRBD2 for D (6 bases). CDR1 and CDR2 from the germline V gene are SGHTA and FQGTGA. Trimming took 9 bases from V and 4 from J, leaving 16 bases between them. CDR3 length: 13 amino acids. The CDR3 sequence: CASARAGRYEQYF. In nucleotides, the CDR3 is TGTGCCAGTGCAAGGGCGGGAAGGTACGAGCAGTACTTC.

The V gene is TRBV28, the J gene TRBJ1-2, with 11 bases matching TRBD1. The CDR3 runs to 16 residues. Germline V gives CDR1 MDHEN, CDR2 SYDVKM. The V and J ends lost 6 bases and 5 bases, in that order; junction bases with no gene match: 11. This CDR3 reads CASSPRDRGRRYGYTF. The DNA of the CDR3 is TGTGCCAGCAGCCCGAGGGACAGGGGGAGAAGATATGGCTACACCTTC.

In its sample, this clonotype was seen many times. V usage is TRBV27 and J usage is TRBJ1-6; 8 bases are a match to TRBD1. CDR1 and CDR2 (germline): MNHEY, SMNVEV (reference sequence). This CDR3 region has 14 residues. Trimming at V came to 5 bases and at J to 7 bases, leaving 4 bases not matched to a gene. The CDR3 loop is CASSNRDRNSPLHF. DNA for the CDR3: TGTGCCAGCAGTAACCGGGACAGGAATTCACCCCTCCACTTT.

The chain links TRBV6-1 to TRBJ2-5; 14 bases line up with TRBD2. J was trimmed by 4 bases and V by 6 bases; bases with no gene match: 4. The CDR3 totals 15 residues. Per germline, CDR1 MNHNS and CDR2 SASEGT. CDR3 sequence: CASRRTSGGRETQYF. DNA of the CDR3: TGTGCCAGCAGGCGGACTAGCGGGGGGCGAGAGACCCAGTACTTC.

This clonotype was found a few times. The chain has TRBV6-4 and TRBJ1-1, with D unresolved. CDR3 length: 15 amino acids. Trimming took off 3 bases at V and 1 base at J, with 12 bases between the two ends. Germline V lookup: CDR1 MRHNA, CDR2 SNTAGT. The CDR3 DNA is TGTGCCAGCAGTGAAAAGGCGGTTAAGAACACTGAAGCTTTCTTT. Translated: CASSEKAVKNTEAFF.

V is TRBV28 and J is TRBJ1-1; tentatively, D is TRBD1 (5 bases). Germline V lookup: CDR1 MDHEN, CDR2 SYDVKM. V was clipped by 2 bases and J by 1 base, with 14 bases between them. The CDR3 length is 16 residues. Here the CDR3 DNA reads TGTGCCAGCAGTTTACTTGCTGGGCAGGGGAACACTGAAGCTTTCTTT. Residues: CASSLLAGQGNTEAFF.